This T cell receptor (beta chain) was found in a study of CD8+CD57+ T cells in acquired aplastic anemia. TCR beta VDJ combinations and CDR3 sequences were profiled from genomic DNA. From the reads, TCRdb called clonotypes with MiXCR, one entry per CDR3 protein. This table holds around 170,000 distinct CDR3 sequences, about 60% found once. This CDR3 has 13 residues. Trimming left V 3 bases short and J 9 bases short, with 9 bases between. Germline assignment: CDR1 SNHLY and CDR2 FYNNEI. This sequence was found in a human donor in good health. The specimen sequenced was sorted CD4+, CD8+, or CD8+CD57+ T cells (not recorded which) from PBMCs. The chain uses TRBV2 and TRBJ1-6, with D maybe TRBD1 (5 bases). CDR3 DNA: TGTGCCAGCAGTGACAGGGTCGTTTCACCCCTCCACTTT. Protein: CASSDRVVSPLHF.